A selection of T cell receptor beta chains follows, all from one sample in a study of blood T cell repertoires in COVID-19. Only in-frame clones appear in the TCRdb table, and some are missing; sequencing was by immunoSEQ multiplex PCR. Of roughly 260,000 clones in the sample, around 82% were seen once. The specimen was PBMCs or T cells enriched from blood (not recorded which). These receptors all stem from a woman in her forties who had been exposed to COVID-19. Both conserved end residues are part of each CDR3. A D gene is named only where the DNA matches it firmly. Clone size appears in some rows only: once, few, many, or a class for an expanded clone.

V gene	D gene	clone size	J gene	CDR3 DNA	CDR3 protein
TRBV3-1/TRBV3-2	TRBD2	.	TRBJ2-1	TGTGCCAGCAGTCTTCTAGCGGGGGGGTACAATGAGCAGTTCTTC	CASSLLAGGYNEQFF
TRBV7-3	TRBD2	few	TRBJ2-2	TGTGCCAGCAGCTTCTATGTCGGCGGGGGTTCCACCGGGGAGCTGTTTTTT	CASSFYVGGGSTGELFF
TRBV19	.	.	TRBJ1-6	TGTGCCAGTAGTATCGCCCCCGGTCCGAGCTCCTATAATTCACCCCTCCACTTT	CASSIAPGPSSYNSPLHF
TRBV28	.	.	TRBJ1-2	TGTGCCAGCAGTTTATCAGGGCAGTTTAGCTATGGCTACACCTTC	CASSLSGQFSYGYTF
TRBV13	TRBD1	.	TRBJ1-1	TGTGCCAGCAGCCCACGGACAGGAAGAACTGAAGCTTTCTTT	CASSPRTGRTEAFF
TRBV24-1	TRBD1	.	TRBJ1-5	TGTGCCACCACAGAGGGGACCAGGGGGCGGTGGCAGCCCCAGCATTTT	CATTEGTRGRWQPQHF
TRBV19	TRBD1	.	TRBJ2-4	TGTGCCAGTAACGACAGGGCTCGGGGCAAAAACATTCAGTACTTC	CASNDRARGKNIQYF
TRBV25-1	.	.	TRBJ2-2	TGTGCCAGCAGTGAAGCGGGGAACACCGGGGAGCTGTTTTTT	CASSEAGNTGELFF
TRBV3-1/TRBV3-2	.	once	TRBJ1-1	TGTGCCAGCAGCCAAGATAGTACAGGGTACACTGAAGCTTTCTTT	CASSQDSTGYTEAFF
TRBV7-3	.	.	TRBJ2-1	TGTGCCAGCAGCTTAATGGGGCAGGGACACTACAATGAGCAGTTCTTC	CASSLMGQGHYNEQFF
TRBV12-3/TRBV12-4	.	.	TRBJ2-7	TGTGCCAGCAGCACAGGGTTTCCCTACGAGCAGTACTTC	CASSTGFPYEQYF
TRBV5-1	.	.	TRBJ1-6	TGCGCCAGCAGCGCGGGGGGGGCAAATTCACCCCTCCACTTT	CASSAGGANSPLHF
TRBV6-4	.	.	TRBJ2-1	TGTGCCAGCAGTGTACAGGGGGGGTCCTACAATGAGCAGTTCTTC	CASSVQGGSYNEQFF
TRBV28	TRBD1	.	TRBJ2-7	TGTGCCAGCAGTCCGGACAGGGACCCCCCCGAGCAGTACTTC	CASSPDRDPPEQYF
TRBV2	.	.	TRBJ1-2	TGTGCCAGCAGTGATCCCGACGGCAGGGAGGCCTATGGCTACACCTTC	CASSDPDGREAYGYTF
TRBV5-8	TRBD1	.	TRBJ1-4	TGTGCCGGAAAACAGGGGACAACTAATGAAAAACTGTTTTTT	CAGKQGTTNEKLFF
TRBV5-4	.	.	TRBJ1-4	TGTGCCAGCAGCTTGGACAGGGAGGGAGAAAAACTGTTTTTT	CASSLDREGEKLFF
TRBV9	.	.	TRBJ2-2	TGTGCCAGCAGCGTAGCGACAGTGACCGGGGAGCTGTTTTTT	CASSVATVTGELFF
TRBV7-9	TRBD1	.	TRBJ2-7	TGTGCCAGCAGTCCCGGGACAGTATCCTACGAGCAGTACTTC	CASSPGTVSYEQYF
TRBV28	.	once	TRBJ1-1	TGTGCCAGCAGCTCGGGGGGGCTGTACACTGAAGCTTTCTTT	CASSSGGLYTEAFF
TRBV6-5	.	.	TRBJ1-2	TGTGCCAGCAGTTACTCGGCACCTAACTATGGCTACACCTTC	CASSYSAPNYGYTF
TRBV6-1	.	.	TRBJ2-5	TGTGCCAGCAGTGAACAGGGTTTTGGGGAGACCCAGTACTTC	CASSEQGFGETQYF
TRBV2	TRBD1	.	TRBJ1-5	TGTGCCAGCAGCCCGGGACAGGGGGATCAGCCCCAGCATTTT	CASSPGQGDQPQHF
TRBV9	.	many	TRBJ2-2	TGTGCCAGCAGCGTCTCCAGGAACACCGGGGAGCTGTTTTTT	CASSVSRNTGELFF